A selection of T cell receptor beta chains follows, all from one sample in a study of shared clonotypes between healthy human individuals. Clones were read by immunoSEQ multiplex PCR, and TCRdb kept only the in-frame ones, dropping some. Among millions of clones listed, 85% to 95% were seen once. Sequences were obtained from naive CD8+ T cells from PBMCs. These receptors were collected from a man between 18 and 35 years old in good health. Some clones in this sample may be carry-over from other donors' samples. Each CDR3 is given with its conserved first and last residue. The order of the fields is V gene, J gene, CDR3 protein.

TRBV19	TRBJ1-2	CASSTSGLIYGYTF
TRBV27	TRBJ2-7	CASFASPYEQYF
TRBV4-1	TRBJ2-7	CASSQSGDRGSYEQYF
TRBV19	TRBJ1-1	CASSILGTEAFF
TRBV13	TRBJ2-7	CASTQWGQSYEQYF
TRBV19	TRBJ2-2	CASSIAGGPTGELFF
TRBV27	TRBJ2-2	CASSSHGDGELFF
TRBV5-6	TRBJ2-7	CASSSYAVEQYF
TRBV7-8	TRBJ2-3	CASSPPPLVASTDTQYF
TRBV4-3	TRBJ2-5	CASSQDRGETQYF
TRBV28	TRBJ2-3	CASSFGAGGPADTQYF
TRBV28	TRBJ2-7	CASSFPRGYEQYF
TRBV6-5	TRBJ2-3	CASTDSYTDTQYF
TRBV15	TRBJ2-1	CATSRGSGSVYNEQFF
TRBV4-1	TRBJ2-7	CASSQDDTGRYEQYF
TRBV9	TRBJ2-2	CASNYYALGGELFF
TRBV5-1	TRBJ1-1	CASSLGEDRGLLNTEAFF
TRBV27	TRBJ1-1	CASSSGTGTFF
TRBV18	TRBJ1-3	CASSPPRGEGNTIYF
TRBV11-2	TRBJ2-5	CASSFMGSQETQYF
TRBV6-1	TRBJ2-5	CASNGTPPRETQYF
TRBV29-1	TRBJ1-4	CSAYLGQGREKLFF
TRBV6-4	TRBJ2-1	CASSDSGLVLYNEQFF